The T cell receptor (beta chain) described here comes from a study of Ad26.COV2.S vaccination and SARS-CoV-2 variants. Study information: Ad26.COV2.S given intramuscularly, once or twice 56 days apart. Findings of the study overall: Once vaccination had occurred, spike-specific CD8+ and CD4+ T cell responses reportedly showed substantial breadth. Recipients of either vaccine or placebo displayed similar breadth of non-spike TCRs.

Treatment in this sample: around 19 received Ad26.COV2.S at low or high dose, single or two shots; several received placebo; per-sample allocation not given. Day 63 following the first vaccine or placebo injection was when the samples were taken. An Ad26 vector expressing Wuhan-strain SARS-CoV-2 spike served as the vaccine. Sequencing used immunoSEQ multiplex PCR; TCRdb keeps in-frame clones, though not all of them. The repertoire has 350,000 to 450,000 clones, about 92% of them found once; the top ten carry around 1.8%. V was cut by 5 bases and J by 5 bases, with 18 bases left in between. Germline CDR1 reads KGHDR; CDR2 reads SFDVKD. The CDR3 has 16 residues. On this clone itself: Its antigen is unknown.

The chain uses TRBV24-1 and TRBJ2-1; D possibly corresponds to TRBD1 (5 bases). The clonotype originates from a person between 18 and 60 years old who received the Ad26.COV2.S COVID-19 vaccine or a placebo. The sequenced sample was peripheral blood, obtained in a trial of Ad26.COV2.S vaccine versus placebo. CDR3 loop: CATSGPQGATDNEQFF. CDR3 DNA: TGTGCCACCAGTGGCCCCCAAGGGGCGACCGACAATGAGCAGTTCTTC.